Given below is one TCR beta chain in context. Primed by a sample-barcoded 5' primer and a J-beta primer mix, a second PCR proceeded for 7 to 11 cycles. MiXCR, applied by TCRdb to the 5' RACE reads, yields one record per CDR3 protein. Of 780,000 or so distinct CDR3 sequences listed, more than 55% are singletons. The record originates from a study of blood T cells in healthy people across ages. As for the study in general: Researchers report that template switching captured about one barcoded beta molecule per two T cells.

V shed 3 bases and J 2 bases; nucleotides not matched to a gene: 7. The CDR3 sequence is 16 residues long. The germline V gene has CDR1 KGHDR and CDR2 SFDVKD. Sequenced material: blood. The receptor comes from a middle-aged man in good health. J is TRBJ2-5 and V is TRBV24-1; TRBD2 matches 8 bases. CDR3 sequence: CATSDTGGAEQETQYF. The CDR3 coding sequence is TGTGCCACCAGTGATACCGGGGGGGCAGAGCAAGAGACCCAGTACTTC.